The clone carrying this T cell receptor (beta chain) has a single count. Original analysis: Estimated nucleated cell counts came from reference gene primer amplification. TCRdb's table, derived via immunoSEQ multiplex PCR, lists solely in-frame clones and lacks some. The DNA was the basis for D and trimming; V, J and clone size are from that table. The sample includes approximately 300,000 clones, roughly 90% of them seen just once. The data derive from a study of blood T cell repertoires in COVID-19. The V end was cut by 5 bases, the J end by 4 bases, with 21 bases between. Germline CDR1 and CDR2: MGHRA and YSYEKL. This CDR3 has 17 amino acids.

The chain is built from TRBV4-1 and TRBJ2-1; D gene unclear. Sequencing was done on a sample of peripheral blood. This clonotype originated in a woman aged 25 to 39 with COVID-19, enrolled during active disease. This CDR3 is CASSTLPPGRDYNEQFF. CDR3 sequence (DNA): TGCGCCAGCAGCACTTTACCACCGGGTCGAGATTACAATGAGCAGTTCTTC.